This T cell receptor beta chain was recorded in a study of cytomegalovirus exposure and HLA in healthy donors. Notes on the study in general: Specific recognition of CMV antigens was confirmed in vitro for three chains (all CMV-associated). TCR clusters originating in the first cohort tended to co-occur in the 120 validation repertoires, according to a later analysis. Associated with cytomegalovirus, according to the listing, were some 180 TCR beta chains.

Notes on this clone: Its matching antigen is unknown.

Germline assignment: CDR1 MNHEY and CDR2 SMNVEV (reference sequence). The CDR3 runs to 11 residues. V was pared by 5 bases and J by 6 bases, with 5 bases between. Profiling relied on immunoSEQ multiplex PCR, and the TCRdb table lists in-frame clones only, not all of them. The sample lists about 240,000 clones, just under 90% occurring once. The chain couples TRBV27 to TRBJ2-1; D call uncertain. This clonotype was sampled from a man between 18 and 35 years old in good health and CMV-seronegative. The sequencing input was PBMCs. The DNA for the CDR3 is TGTGCCAGCAGTAGACTCAATGAGCAGTTCTTC. Translation gives CASSRLNEQFF.